A single sample is the source of the 14 T cell receptor beta chains below, sequenced in a study of blood T cell repertoires in COVID-19. Generated by immunoSEQ multiplex PCR, the TCRdb table keeps only in-frame clones and is missing some. This sample has about 300,000 clones; roughly 90% occur once, and the top ten carry roughly 2.3%. The material sequenced was peripheral blood. These receptors were taken from a man in his late teens or twenties with active or convalescent COVID-19.

The chain combines TRBV18 with TRBJ1-2; 7 bases line up with TRBD1. The CDR3 totals 15 residues. Germline V CDR1 and CDR2: KGHSH, LQKENI. V was pared by 4 bases and J by 3 bases, with 8 bases of the junction left unmatched. CDR3 sequence reads: CASSRQGEVDYGYTF. DNA for the CDR3: TGTGCCAGCTCACGACAGGGTGAGGTTGACTATGGCTACACCTTC.

This sequence joins TRBV19 and TRBJ2-1; TRBD1 agrees at 10 bases. Germline V gives CDR1 LNHDA, CDR2 SQIVND (reference sequence). CDR3 length: 15 residues. J was trimmed by 9 bases and V by 3 bases; bases with no gene match: 8. The CDR3 DNA reads TGTGCCAGTAGTATTAGACAGGGGGCATCGGGTGAGCAGTTCTTC. This sequence encodes CASSIRQGASGEQFF.

The chain has TRBV9 and TRBJ2-7; weak D call: TRBD1 (6 bases). Between the trimmed V and J ends, which lost 3 bases and 5 bases, there was a span of 18 bases. The CDR3 sequence is 15 residues long. Per the germline V gene, CDR1 is SGDLS and CDR2 is YYNGEE. CDR3 nucleotides: TGTGCCAGCAGCGCCCCAGGGGCCGAACGGGACGAGCAGTACTTC. This sequence encodes CASSAPGAERDEQYF.

The chain has TRBV7-9 and TRBJ1-2, with 7 bases that match TRBD1. The CDR3 length is 15 residues. The germline V gene has CDR1 SEHNR and CDR2 FQNEAQ (reference sequence). Trimming at V came to 5 bases and at J to 3 bases, leaving 9 bases not matched to a gene. Written as DNA, the CDR3 is TGTGCCAGCAGCCCACGACAGGGACTTGACTATGGCTACACCTTC. As protein: CASSPRQGLDYGYTF. The entire variable domain, with the rest obtained from reference TRBV7-9 and TRBJ1-2, is as follows: DTGVSQNPRHKITKRGQNVTFRCDPISEHNRLYWYRQTLGQGPEFLTYFQNEAQLEKSRLLSDRFSAERPKGSFSTLEIQRTEQGDSAMYLCASSPRQGLDYGYTFGSGTRLTVV.

J is TRBJ2-7 and V is TRBV7-9; weak D call: TRBD1 (5 bases). The germline V gene has CDR1 SEHNR and CDR2 FQNEAQ (reference sequence). V lost 4 bases to trimming and J lost 7 bases, with 14 bases between them. The CDR3 loop spans 13 amino acids. CDR3 loop: CASSSPAGREQYF. The CDR3 DNA is TGTGCCAGCAGCTCGCCGGCAGGGCGAGAGCAGTACTTC. The full variable domain, completed using reference TRBV7-9 and TRBJ2-7, is DTGVSQNPRHKITKRGQNVTFRCDPISEHNRLYWYRQTLGQGPEFLTYFQNEAQLEKSRLLSDRFSAERPKGSFSTLEIQRTEQGDSAMYLCASSSPAGREQYFGPGTRLTVT.

The chain carries TRBV5-5 and TRBJ1-2; D ambiguous. Trimming removed 3 bases at V and 1 base at J, with 7 bases between. CDR3 length equals 13 residues. Germline V gives CDR1 SGHKS, CDR2 YYEKEE (reference sequence). CDR3 in amino acids: CASSSELNYGYTF. The CDR3 DNA is TGTGCCAGCAGCTCTGAACTTAACTATGGCTACACCTTC. Combining the CDR3 with reference TRBV5-5 and TRBJ1-2 gives the whole variable domain DAGVTQSPTHLIKTRGQQVTLRCSPISGHKSVSWYQQVLGQGPQFIFQYYEKEERGRGNFPDRFSARQFPNYSSELNVNALLLGDSALYLCASSSELNYGYTFGSGTRLTVV.

The chain uses TRBV6-2 or TRBV6-3 and TRBJ2-7, with D tentatively TRBD1 (5 bases). The germline CDR1 and CDR2 sequences are MNHEY and SVGEGT. The V gene lost 4 bases and the J gene lost 5 bases, with 12 bases spanning the gap. This CDR3 comprises 13 residues. In DNA form, the CDR3 reads TGTGCCAGCAGTTCCCGACAGCCTAACGAGCAGTACTTC. Translation gives CASSSRQPNEQYF.

The chain couples TRBV4-3 to TRBJ2-2; TRBD2 agrees at 9 bases. Germline V gives CDR1 LGHNA, CDR2 YSLEER. V lost 1 base, J lost 8 bases, and 8 bases stayed unmatched. This CDR3 is 16 amino acids long. CDR3 sequence reads: CASSQAPGTSSGELFF. The CDR3 region has the DNA TGCGCCAGCAGCCAAGCGCCCGGGACTAGCTCTGGGGAGCTGTTTTTT.

CDR3 bases: TGTGCCAGCAGCGGGGGACTAGCGTCCAGCTCCTACAATGAGCAGTTCTTC. Its translation: CASSGGLASSSYNEQFF. V and J are TRBV9 and TRBJ2-1, with TRBD2 identical over 10 bases. V dropped 3 bases and J dropped 0; count of bases not matched to a gene: 6. The CDR3 contains 17 residues. Germline CDR1 SGDLS, CDR2 YYNGEE.

The rearrangement links TRBV12-3 or TRBV12-4 to TRBJ2-3, with D unresolved. The V end lost 6 bases, the J end lost 6 bases, and 7 bases lay between the germline ends. The CDR3 loop spans 11 amino acids. CDR3: CASSPSDTQYF. CDR3 DNA: TGTGCCAGCAGCCCAAGCGATACGCAGTATTTT.

The genes are TRBV2 and TRBJ2-3, with D unclear. Per the germline V gene, CDR1 is SNHLY and CDR2 is FYNNEI. V lost 6 bases, J lost 7 bases, and 11 bases lay in between. CDR3 length: 12 residues. This chain's CDR3 is CASRFNTNTQYF. In DNA form, the CDR3 reads TGTGCCAGCAGATTCAACACTAATACGCAGTATTTT.

J is TRBJ2-5 and V is TRBV9; weak D call: TRBD1 (6 bases). V dropped 3 bases and J dropped 3 bases, with 21 bases sitting between them. This CDR3 is built from 17 residues. Germline CDR1 is SGDLS and CDR2 is YYNGEE. In DNA form, the CDR3 reads TGTGCCAGCAGCGGCCCCCAACCTTTCAGGGGTGAAGAGACCCAGTACTTC. The encoded protein is CASSGPQPFRGEETQYF. Variable domain in full (rest from reference TRBV9 and TRBJ2-5): DSGVTQTPKHLITATGQRVTLRCSPRSGDLSVYWYQQSLDQGLQFLIQYYNGEERAKGNILERFSAQQFPDLHSELNLSSLELGDSALYFCASSGPQPFRGEETQYFGPGTRLLVL.

The chain joins TRBV6-5 to TRBJ1-3, with D possibly TRBD1 on 5 matching bases. CDR1 and CDR2 from the germline V gene are MNHEY and SVGAGI. The ends were cut back, 4 bases at V and 1 base at J, with 11 bases in the middle. This CDR3 is 15 amino acids long. The CDR3: CASSFSGLSGNTIYF. CDR3 bases: TGTGCCAGCAGTTTTTCAGGGTTATCTGGAAACACCATATATTTT.

CDR3 amino acids: CASSSPSGGPSREQFF. The CDR3 DNA reads TGTGCCAGCAGCTCCCCTAGCGGGGGCCCGAGTCGGGAGCAGTTCTTC. The genes are TRBV7-9 and TRBJ2-1, with 10 bases identical to TRBD2. Trimming at V came to 4 bases and at J to 10 bases, leaving 13 bases not matched to a gene. Germline V gives CDR1 SEHNR, CDR2 FQNEAQ (reference sequence). There are 16 residues in the CDR3.